This TCR beta chain derives from a study of blood T cell repertoires in COVID-19. Living in 24 US areas, the participants were between roughly 18 and 89 years of age. Per the authors' pipeline: Reference gene primer amplification in the assay estimated nucleated cell counts. Using immunoSEQ multiplex PCR, the repertoire was profiled, and TCRdb retains in-frame clones only, with some absent. The V and J calls and the clone size are those of that table, but D and trimming were determined from the DNA. The sample carries 400,000 or so clones, approximately 85% recorded once. CDR3 size: 16 residues. V lost 4 bases to trimming and J lost 8 bases; unmatched junction nucleotides: 12. Germline V gives CDR1 MNHEY, CDR2 SVGAGI.

This TCR derives from a woman aged 40-49 years with acute COVID-19. The chain couples TRBV6-5 to TRBJ1-2, with 11 bases identical to TRBD1. The specimen sequenced was PBMCs or T cells enriched from blood (not recorded which). The CDR3 here is CASSSRRTGGGWGYTF. The CDR3 coding sequence is TGTGCCAGCAGTTCCAGGAGGACAGGGGGCGGTTGGGGCTACACCTTC.